This passage covers 25 T cell receptor beta chains from one sample sequenced in a study of blood T cells in healthy people across ages. For the second PCR, which ran for 7 to 11 cycles, a sample-barcoded 5' primer and a J-beta primer mix were used. TCRdb used MiXCR to reprocess the 5' RACE reads, holding one entry per CDR3 protein. The sample gives over 1,200,000 distinct CDR3 sequences, almost 60% of which show up once; 6.5% to 8.5% is in the top ten. Sequencing was carried out using blood. The receptor set was obtained from a man aged 18 to 30 in good health.

The chain has TRBV7-6 and TRBJ1-5; D gene ambiguous. Trimming removed 2 bases from V and 7 bases from J, with 15 bases in between. The CDR3 runs 15 residues. Germline V gene sequence: CDR1 SGHVS, CDR2 FNYEAQ. CDR3 protein: CASSLTVEMGQPQHF. The CDR3 DNA reads TGTGCCAGCAGCTTAACGGTTGAGATGGGACAGCCCCAGCATTTT.

This clonotype was observed a few times. In nucleotides, the CDR3 is TGCAGTGCTAGAGATCGAGGGGTGGGAGAAAAACTGTTTTTT. Protein: CSARDRGVGEKLFF. The chain joins TRBV20-1 to TRBJ1-4; tentatively, D is TRBD1 (5 bases). Trimming stripped 0 bases from V and 8 bases from J, with 13 bases between. Germline V lookup: CDR1 DFQATT, CDR2 SNEGSKA (reference sequence). The CDR3 sequence is 14 residues long.

The V gene is TRBV4-2, the J gene TRBJ2-7; possible D gene TRBD1, 5 bases. The germline V gene has CDR1 LGHNA and CDR2 YNFKEQ. The CDR3 contains 14 residues. Deletions cut 4 bases from V and 4 bases from J, with 14 bases between. CDR3: CASSPTSTVYEQYF. In DNA form, the CDR3 reads TGTGCCAGCAGCCCAACCTCGACAGTGTACGAGCAGTACTTC.

The chain combines TRBV20-1 with TRBJ2-5; either TRBD1 or TRBD2 may fit D (6 bases each). The CDR3 spans 13 residues. The ends were cut back, 3 bases at V and 2 bases at J, with 10 bases in the middle. Germline CDR1 is DFQATT and CDR2 is SNEGSKA (reference sequence). This CDR3 reads CSARPGAQETQYF. The CDR3 nucleotides read TGCAGTGCTAGGCCGGGGGCTCAAGAGACCCAGTACTTC.

This rearrangement joins TRBV6-6 to TRBJ2-7; possible D gene TRBD2, 6 bases. V lost 2 bases and J lost 6, with 8 bases in between. Germline V lookup: CDR1 MNHNY, CDR2 SVGAGI (reference sequence). The CDR3 spans 12 residues. The CDR3 sequence: CASSYGGIEQYF. The CDR3 DNA follows: TGTGCCAGCAGTTACGGAGGGATCGAGCAGTACTTC.

This clonotype was found a few times. The V gene is TRBV6-4, the J gene TRBJ2-7; D not resolved. This CDR3 has 15 amino acids. Germline V lookup: CDR1 MRHNA, CDR2 SNTAGT. V dropped 6 bases and J dropped 0 bases, with 15 bases sitting between them. CDR3 in amino acids: CASSDITDFSYEQYF. CDR3 DNA sequence: TGTGCCAGCAGCGACATTACAGATTTCTCCTACGAGCAGTACTTC.

The rearrangement uses TRBV6-5 and TRBJ1-3, with D unresolved. This CDR3 contains 16 residues. Trimming cost V 3 bases and J 0 bases, with 12 bases left between them. Germline-derived CDR1 and CDR2 are MNHEY and SVGAGI. CDR3 protein: CASSYSRTTSGNTIYF. The CDR3 bases are TGTGCCAGCAGTTATTCCAGGACTACCTCTGGAAACACCATATATTTT.

This chain joins TRBV29-1 and TRBJ2-3, with D perhaps matching TRBD1 (5 bases). V lost 8 bases to trimming and J lost 6 bases, with 12 bases between them. Germline values: CDR1 SQVTM, CDR2 ANQGSEA. This CDR3 has 11 residues. CDR3 region: CSKHSGDTQYF. The DNA for the CDR3 is TGCAGCAAACATTCAGGGGATACGCAGTATTTT.

The chain uses TRBV20-1 and TRBJ2-5; D may be TRBD1 (6 bases). The CDR3 spans 13 residues. Trimming removed 2 bases from V and 5 bases from J, with 12 bases in between. CDR1 is DFQATT and CDR2 is SNEGSKA in the germline V gene (reference sequence). The CDR3 loop reads CSARKAGAETQYF. CDR3 DNA: TGCAGTGCTAGAAAAGCAGGGGCTGAGACCCAGTACTTC.

This clonotype was detected ten times or more. The chain links TRBV6-5 to TRBJ2-1; possibly TRBD1 for D (5 bases). V lost 6 bases to trimming and J lost 9 bases, with 12 bases between them. The CDR3 runs 12 residues. Per the germline V gene, CDR1 is MNHEY and CDR2 is SVGAGI. The DNA for the CDR3 is TGTGCCAGCAGATCAGATCAGGGTGAGCAGTTCTTC. It yields the protein CASRSDQGEQFF.

V gene TRBV28 combines with J gene TRBJ2-1, with no clear D. CDR1 is MDHEN, CDR2 SYDVKM, per germline. V shed 7 bases and J shed 8 bases, with 18 bases lying between them. The CDR3 covers 14 residues. This chain's CDR3 is CASKLEHGVDEQFF. CDR3 DNA: TGTGCCAGCAAGTTGGAGCATGGGGTCGATGAGCAGTTCTTC.

CDR3 bases: TGCAGTGCCCCAAGGGAACACACAGATACGCAGTATTTT. Its translation is CSAPREHTDTQYF. The chain has TRBV20-1 and TRBJ2-3; D is ambiguous. Trimming shortened V by 6 bases and J by 2 bases, and 12 bases separated the two germline ends. The CDR3 totals 13 residues. Germline CDR1 reads DFQATT; CDR2 reads SNEGSKA (reference sequence).

The V gene is TRBV2, the J gene TRBJ2-3; TRBD2 agrees at 8 bases. In germline, CDR1 is SNHLY, CDR2 FYNNEI. V shed 7 bases, J shed 5 bases, and the junction held 14 bases outside the gene matches. The CDR3 spans 16 residues. CDR3: CASKNKAGVSGDTQYF. The CDR3 DNA follows: TGTGCCAGCAAAAATAAAGCGGGAGTCTCGGGAGATACGCAGTATTTT. The complete variable domain, with remaining parts taken from reference TRBV2 and TRBJ2-3, reads EPEVTQTPSHQVTQMGQEVILRCVPISNHLYFYWYRQILGQKVEFLVSFYNNEISEKSEIFDDQFSVERPDGSNFTLKIRSTKLEDSAMYFCASKNKAGVSGDTQYFGPGTRLTVL.

The rearrangement uses TRBV7-2 and TRBJ2-1; 9 bases match TRBD2. CDR1 is SGHTA, CDR2 FQGNSA, per germline. This CDR3 spans 16 amino acids. V shed 5 bases, J shed 7 bases, and the junction held 12 bases outside the gene matches. The CDR3, as DNA: TGTGCCAGCAGCCTCCAAGTTAGTAGCGGGAGTAATGAGCAGTTCTTC. It encodes CASSLQVSSGSNEQFF.

The genes are TRBV2 and TRBJ2-4, with TRBD1 matching 8 bases. Per the germline V gene, CDR1 is SNHLY and CDR2 is FYNNEI. The CDR3 is 13 residues long. With 6 bases clipped from V and 6 bases from J, the junction kept 4 bases outside the gene matches. The CDR3 coding sequence is TGTGCCAGCAGAGGACAGGGATCAAACATTCAGTACTTC. Protein sequence: CASRGQGSNIQYF.

This clonotype appeared once. The rearrangement joins TRBV12-3 or TRBV12-4 to TRBJ2-5; D possibly corresponds to TRBD2 (6 bases). V was clipped by 6 bases and J by 5 bases, with 16 bases between them. This CDR3 has 14 residues. Here the CDR3 reads CASSPAYGGETQYF. The CDR3 DNA reads as TGTGCCAGCAGCCCTGCATATGGGGGGGAGACCCAGTACTTC.

Relative to its sample, this clonotype is medium-sized (0.01 to 0.1%). The chain is built from TRBV29-1 and TRBJ2-7, with 8 positions matching TRBD1. Germline-derived CDR1 and CDR2 are SQVTM and ANQGSEA. CDR3 length: 12 amino acids. V shed 7 bases, J shed 6 bases, and the junction held 8 bases outside the gene matches. Written as DNA, the CDR3 is TGCAGCGCATGGACAGGGCAAGGCGAGCAGTACTTC. Encoded protein: CSAWTGQGEQYF.

The genes are TRBV4-2 and TRBJ2-2; unclear D gene. This CDR3 has 13 amino acids. Per the germline V gene, CDR1 is LGHNA and CDR2 is YNFKEQ. Between the trimmed V and J ends, which lost 0 bases and 13 bases, there was a span of 12 bases. Here the CDR3 reads CASSQDVGSLLFF. DNA for the CDR3: TGTGCCAGCAGCCAAGATGTTGGTAGCCTGCTGTTTTTT.

V is TRBV2 and J is TRBJ1-1, with D maybe TRBD1 (5 bases). Germline V gives CDR1 SNHLY, CDR2 FYNNEI. Trimming took off 5 bases at V and 6 bases at J, with 10 bases between the two ends. The CDR3 length is 12 residues. The CDR3 loop is CASSHPGPEAFF. The CDR3 DNA is TGTGCCAGCAGTCACCCGGGGCCTGAAGCTTTCTTT.

The genes are TRBV20-1 and TRBJ1-5; D might be TRBD1 (5 bases). From germline, CDR1 is DFQATT and CDR2 SNEGSKA (reference sequence). The V and J ends lost 5 bases and 0 bases respectively, with 11 bases between them. The CDR3 runs to 14 residues. In DNA, the CDR3 is TGCAGTGCTCCGAGGGACTATAGCAATCAGCCCCAGCATTTT. Translation gives CSAPRDYSNQPQHF.

The rearrangement uses TRBV6-2 or TRBV6-3 and TRBJ1-5; D possibly corresponds to TRBD1 (5 bases). Per germline, CDR1 MNHEY and CDR2 SVGEGT. V lost 2 bases, J lost 7 bases, and 12 bases lay in between. The CDR3 spans 14 residues. CDR3 nucleotide sequence: TGTGCCAGCAGTTACCGGGCAGGGATACAGCCCCAGCATTTT. Translated, it gives CASSYRAGIQPQHF.

The chain recombines TRBV7-9 with TRBJ2-4; a weak D match, TRBD1 (5 bases). Germline V gives CDR1 SEHNR, CDR2 FQNEAQ (reference sequence). V lost 4 bases to trimming and J lost 1 base, with 17 bases between them. The CDR3 has 17 residues. CDR3 loop: CASSSIGASTAKNIQYF. The CDR3 DNA reads TGTGCCAGCAGCTCGATTGGGGCCTCGACGGCCAAAAACATTCAGTACTTC. The whole variable domain, remainder taken from reference TRBV7-9 and TRBJ2-4, is DTGVSQNPRHKITKRGQNVTFRCDPISEHNRLYWYRQTLGQGPEFLTYFQNEAQLEKSRLLSDRFSAERPKGSFSTLEIQRTEQGDSAMYLCASSSIGASTAKNIQYFGAGTRLSVL.

The CDR3 sequence: CASSLEYEKLFF. CDR3 DNA sequence: TGTGCCAGCAGCTTAGAATATGAAAAACTGTTTTTT. V gene TRBV7-9 combines with J gene TRBJ1-4, with D unresolved. The germline V gene has CDR1 SEHNR and CDR2 FQNEAQ (reference sequence). CDR3 size: 12 residues. The V end lost 1 base, the J end lost 6 bases, and 3 bases lay between the germline ends.

The chain combines TRBV20-1 with TRBJ2-7; weak D call: TRBD1 (5 bases). There are 15 residues in the CDR3. V dropped 0 bases and J dropped 0 bases, with 12 bases sitting between them. The germline gives CDR1 DFQATT, CDR2 SNEGSKA (reference sequence). CDR3 region: CSARDWTLLSYEQYF. CDR3 nucleotides: TGCAGTGCTAGAGACTGGACACTTCTCTCCTACGAGCAGTACTTC.

As for this clonotype: One junction end disagrees with the germline gene, perhaps due to a read error. This rearrangement joins TRBV15 to TRBJ2-5; TRBD1 aligns across 8 bases. Judging by the DNA end, TRBJ2-7 fits better; the J call may be wrong. Germline CDR1 and CDR2: LNHNV and YYDKDF (reference sequence). The length of the CDR3 is 15 residues. CDR3 in amino acids: CGTSRELTGGYEQYF. CDR3 nucleotide sequence: TGTGGCACCAGCAGAGAACTTACAGGGGGCTACGAGCAGTACTTC.